This T cell receptor (beta chain) appears in the sequencing data of a study of T cell responses to AZD1222 COVID-19 vaccine. Overall study results and limits: Among spike-specific TCRs, nearly half reportedly target unmutated variant regions. After the peak T cell response, and only then, were repertoires sampled. Increases in Spike-specific TCR breadth and depth were seen after two AZD1222 doses. Across spike, vaccine-associated CD4 TCRs were found, dominant at 160-218 and 743-854.

The method was immunoSEQ multiplex PCR; TCRdb's version includes in-frame clones alone and lacks a portion of them. Of some 170,000 clones in the sample, 85% to 90% are singletons; the top ten hold roughly 4%. The CDR3 is made up of 15 amino acids. Germline V lookup: CDR1 LGHDT, CDR2 YNNKEL (reference sequence). Trimming removed 4 bases at V and 7 bases at J, with 19 bases between. About this clone: Its antigen is not known.

Material: peripheral blood, obtained 28 days after the second dose of the MenACWY control vaccine. The J gene is TRBJ1-2, the V gene TRBV3-1 (or the pseudogene TRBV3-2); TRBD1 might be the D (5 bases). The source is an adult who received the MenACWY meningococcal vaccine as a control. The CDR3 DNA is TGTGCCAGCAGCCGTCTTTCAGGGACCCCACTTGGCTACACCTTC. Amino acid sequence: CASSRLSGTPLGYTF.